The entry below gives a single T cell receptor beta chain sequence along with its context. Its antigen is still unknown. Among the unsorted PBMC samples, replicate PCRs used 300 ng DNA, 30,000 to 35,000 T cell genomes. Profiling relied on immunoSEQ multiplex PCR, and the TCRdb table lists in-frame clones only, not all of them. The table includes 90,000 to 100,000 clones, less than 50% detected once. This sample was taken from a study of shared clonotypes between healthy human individuals. All donors were healthy HIV-negative adults lacking recent acute infections or vaccinations. This CDR3 region has 14 residues. V lost 2 bases to trimming and J lost 6 bases, with 14 bases between them. In germline, CDR1 is MNHEY, CDR2 SMNVEV (reference sequence). Whole-study results and caveats: Sharing of clonotypes among donors was expected to vary with sequencing depth. The study drew on few donors, limiting represented genetic and exposure-history diversity.

This clonotype was obtained from a woman in her forties in good health. Some clones in this sample may be carry-over from other donors' samples. What was sequenced was PBMCs. V gene TRBV27 combines with J gene TRBJ2-7, with D perhaps TRBD1 (6 bases). The CDR3 coding sequence is TGTGCCAGCAGTTTAGGGCGGTGGGGGCGCGAGCAGTACTTC. Its translation is CASSLGRWGREQYF.